This entry lists 14 T cell receptor beta chains sequenced from one sample in a study of T cells in Graves' hyperthyroidism and ophthalmopathy. RNA transcripts served as the template for amplifying TCR beta CDR3 regions. Researchers ran a first-round RT-PCR on the TCR CDR3 using the HTBI primer set. TCRdb passed the multiplex PCR reads through MiXCR, listing each CDR3 protein once. The table lists over 350,000 distinct CDR3 sequences, over 12% of them singletons, with less than 15% in the top ten. The sample comprised blood. The source is a man between 18 and 35 years old with Graves' ophthalmopathy.

The genes are TRBV13 and TRBJ2-2; 10 bases are shared with TRBD2. The CDR3 runs to 16 residues. CDR1 PRHDT and CDR2 FYEKMQ come from the germline V gene (reference sequence). V shed 5 bases and J 6 bases; nucleotides not matched to a gene: 9. This CDR3 reads CASSIAASGGSGELFF. CDR3 bases: TGTGCCAGCAGCATAGCCGCTAGCGGGGGATCCGGGGAGCTGTTTTTT.

This clonotype was counted many times. The chain uses TRBV14 and TRBJ2-3; D not certain. The germline V gene has CDR1 SGHDN and CDR2 FVKESK. The CDR3 length is 13 residues. The V and J ends lost 1 base and 8 bases respectively, with 10 bases between them. CDR3 protein: CASSQVEMGTQYF. CDR3 bases: TGTGCCAGCAGCCAAGTCGAGATGGGTACGCAGTATTTT. The complete variable domain, with remaining parts taken from reference TRBV14 and TRBJ2-3, reads EAGVTQFPSHSVIEKGQTVTLRCDPISGHDNLYWYRRVMGKEIKFLLHFVKESKQDESGMPNNRFLAERTGGTYSTLKVQPAELEDSGVYFCASSQVEMGTQYFGPGTRLTVL.

The genes are TRBV18 and TRBJ1-2; D possibly corresponds to TRBD1 (6 bases). From germline, CDR1 is KGHSH and CDR2 LQKENI. The V end lost 2 bases, the J end lost 0 bases, and 7 bases lay between the germline ends. This CDR3 is 14 amino acids long. Written as DNA, the CDR3 is TGTGCCAGCTCACCAAAGGGGGCTAACTATGGCTACACCTTC. Encoded protein: CASSPKGANYGYTF.

This clonotype was observed a few times. V and J are TRBV18 and TRBJ1-3, with D possibly TRBD1 on 5 matching bases. V was shortened by 9 bases and J by 3 bases, with 15 bases between the two germline ends. Germline V gene sequence: CDR1 KGHSH, CDR2 LQKENI. This CDR3 region has 14 residues. CDR3 protein: CASRQGSDGNTIYF. For the CDR3, the DNA is TGTGCCAGTCGCCAGGGCTCAGATGGAAACACCATATATTTT.

Notes on this clonotype: This could be a read error, since a much larger clone is one nucleotide away. CDR3 region: CARSLGQKGYTF. The CDR3, as DNA: TGTGCCCGCAGCTTAGGGCAAAAGGGCTACACCTTC. J is TRBJ1-2 and V is TRBV7-9, with D unresolved. The CDR3 is 12 amino acids. Per germline, CDR1 SEHNR and CDR2 FQNEAQ (reference sequence). Full variable domain (remainder filled in from reference TRBV7-9 and TRBJ1-2): DTGVSQNPRHKITKRGQNVTFRCDPISEHNRLYWYRQTLGQGPEFLTYFQNEAQLEKSRLLSDRFSAERPKGSFSTLEIQRTEQGDSAMYLCARSLGQKGYTFGSGTRLTVV.

This clonotype has ten or more counts. The V and J genes are TRBV6-1 and TRBJ1-5, with 9 bases aligning to TRBD1. V was pared by 3 bases and J by 5 bases, with 5 bases of the junction left unmatched. Germline-derived CDR1 and CDR2 are MNHNS and SASEGT. The CDR3 loop spans 15 amino acids. CDR3 protein: CASSERDRAHQPQHF. CDR3 bases: TGTGCCAGCAGTGAGAGGGACAGGGCTCATCAGCCCCAGCATTTT.

This clonotype was observed many times. J is TRBJ2-1 and V is TRBV24-1; TRBD2 is a possible D gene (6 bases). Germline assignment: CDR1 KGHDR and CDR2 SFDVKD. Between the trimmed V and J ends, which lost 4 bases and 3 bases, there was a span of 15 bases. The CDR3 consists of 16 residues. The CDR3 spells CATSDPFGTRYNEQFF. CDR3 DNA: TGTGCCACCAGTGACCCCTTCGGGACTCGCTACAATGAGCAGTTCTTC.

About this clonotype itself: A clone one base away is much larger, so this may be a read error. The chain employs TRBV29-1 and TRBJ2-1; 7 bases agree with TRBD1. V gave up 4 bases and J gave up 6 bases; unmatched junction bases: 6. Germline loops: CDR1 SQVTM, CDR2 ANQGSEA. This CDR3 is 13 amino acids long. CDR3 protein: CSVADRVCNEQFF. The CDR3 bases are TGCAGCGTTGCTGACAGGGTCTGCAATGAGCAGTTCTTC.

The chain has TRBV5-1 and TRBJ2-7; 8 positions match TRBD2. V dropped 2 bases and J dropped 2; count of bases not matched to a gene: 6. The CDR3 length is 15 residues. The germline V gene has CDR1 SGHRS and CDR2 YFSETQ. The CDR3 nucleotides read TGCGCCAGCAGCTTTCGGACTAGCAGCGCCTACGAGCAGTACTTC. Translating it yields CASSFRTSSAYEQYF.

The gene calls are TRBV29-1 and TRBJ1-2, with D hard to call. CDR3 length: 14 residues. Trimming cost V 8 bases and J 4 bases, with 20 bases left between them. Per germline, CDR1 SQVTM and CDR2 ANQGSEA. The CDR3 sequence is CSTPSPGALYGYTF. The CDR3 region has the DNA TGCAGCACCCCCAGTCCAGGCGCTCTCTATGGCTACACCTTC. The full variable domain, completed using reference TRBV29-1 and TRBJ1-2, is SAVISQKPSRDICQRGTSLTIQCQVDSQVTMMFWYRQQPGQSLTLIATANQGSEATYESGFVIDKFPISRPNLTFSTLTVSNMSPEDSSIYLCSTPSPGALYGYTFGSGTRLTVV.

This clonotype was detected many times. The chain couples TRBV29-1 to TRBJ2-5; D is possibly TRBD1 or TRBD2 (5 bases each). The CDR3 sequence is 14 residues long. Between the trimmed V and J ends, which lost 6 bases and 2 bases, there was a span of 16 bases. Looked up from germline, CDR1 is SQVTM and CDR2 is ANQGSEA. The CDR3 nucleotides are TGCAGCGTCCCCGGGACGGAAAGTCAAGAGACCCAGTACTTC. As protein: CSVPGTESQETQYF. The full variable domain, completed using reference TRBV29-1 and TRBJ2-5, is SAVISQKPSRDICQRGTSLTIQCQVDSQVTMMFWYRQQPGQSLTLIATANQGSEATYESGFVIDKFPISRPNLTFSTLTVSNMSPEDSSIYLCSVPGTESQETQYFGPGTRLLVL.

The V gene is TRBV20-1, the J gene TRBJ1-2; tentative D call: TRBD1 (5 bases). Germline V gene data show CDR1 as DFQATT and CDR2 as SNEGSKA (reference sequence). V was clipped by 3 bases and J by 4 bases, with 6 bases between them. This CDR3 region has 11 residues. CDR3 region: CSARRGYGYTF. The DNA of the CDR3 is TGCAGTGCTAGGAGGGGCTATGGCTACACCTTC.

This clonotype was detected many times. The rearrangement uses TRBV6-1 and TRBJ2-7; TRBD2 might be the D (5 bases). There are 13 residues in the CDR3. Germline values: CDR1 MNHNS, CDR2 SASEGT. V was clipped by 6 bases and J by 1 base, with 10 bases between them. DNA for the CDR3: TGTGCCAGCAGAACTGGCGGGTCCTACGAGCAGTACTTC. Protein: CASRTGGSYEQYF.

This clonotype appeared many times. This chain links TRBV12-3 or TRBV12-4 with TRBJ1-5; TRBD1 matches 9 bases. The trim removed 3 bases at V and 7 bases at J, leaving 4 bases unmatched. CDR3 length: 14 residues. The CDR3 nucleotides read TGTGCCAGCAGTTTTGGACAGGGGTACCAGCCCCAGCATTTT. It codes for CASSFGQGYQPQHF.